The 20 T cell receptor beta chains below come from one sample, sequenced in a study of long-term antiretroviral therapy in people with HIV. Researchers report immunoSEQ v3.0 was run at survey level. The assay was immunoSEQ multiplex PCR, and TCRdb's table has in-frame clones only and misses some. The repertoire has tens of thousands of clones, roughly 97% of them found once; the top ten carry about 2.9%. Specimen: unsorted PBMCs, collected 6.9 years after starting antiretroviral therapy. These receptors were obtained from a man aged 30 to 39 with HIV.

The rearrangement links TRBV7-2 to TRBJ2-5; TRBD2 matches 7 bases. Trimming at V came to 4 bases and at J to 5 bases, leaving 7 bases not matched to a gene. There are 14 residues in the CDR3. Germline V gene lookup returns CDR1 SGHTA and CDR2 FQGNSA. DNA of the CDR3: TGTGCCAGCAGCTCGGGAGGACAAATCGAGACCCAGTACTTC. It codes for CASSSGGQIETQYF.

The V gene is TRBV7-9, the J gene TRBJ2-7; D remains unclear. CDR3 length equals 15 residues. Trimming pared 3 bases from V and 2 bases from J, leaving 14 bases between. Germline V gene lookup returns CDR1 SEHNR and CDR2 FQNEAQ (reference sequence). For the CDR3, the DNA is TGTGCCAGCAGCTTCATTACCGGGCCCCCCTACGAGCAGTACTTC. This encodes CASSFITGPPYEQYF. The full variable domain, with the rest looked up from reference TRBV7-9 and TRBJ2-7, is DTGVSQNPRHKITKRGQNVTFRCDPISEHNRLYWYRQTLGQGPEFLTYFQNEAQLEKSRLLSDRFSAERPKGSFSTLEIQRTEQGDSAMYLCASSFITGPPYEQYFGPGTRLTVT.

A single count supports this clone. The CDR3 sequence is CASSLPDNYGYTF. The CDR3, as DNA: TGTGCCAGCAGTTTGCCAGACAACTATGGCTACACCTTC. J is TRBJ1-2 and V is TRBV28; no clear D. CDR1 and CDR2 (germline): MDHEN, SYDVKM. This CDR3 contains 13 residues. Trimming removed 3 bases from V and 2 bases from J, with 7 bases in between.

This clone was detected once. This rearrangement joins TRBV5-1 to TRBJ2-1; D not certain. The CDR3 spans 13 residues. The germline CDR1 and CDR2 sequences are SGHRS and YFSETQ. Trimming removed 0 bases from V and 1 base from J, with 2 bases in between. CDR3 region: CASSLASYNEQFF. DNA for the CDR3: TGCGCCAGCAGCTTGGCTTCCTACAATGAGCAGTTCTTC.

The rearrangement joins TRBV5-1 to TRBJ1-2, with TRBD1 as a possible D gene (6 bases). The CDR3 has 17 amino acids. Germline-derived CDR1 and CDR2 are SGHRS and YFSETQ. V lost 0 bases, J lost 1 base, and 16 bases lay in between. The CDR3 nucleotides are TGCGCCAGCAGCTTGGTTGGGGGGGCGGAAGTTAACTATGGCTACACCTTC. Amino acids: CASSLVGGAEVNYGYTF.

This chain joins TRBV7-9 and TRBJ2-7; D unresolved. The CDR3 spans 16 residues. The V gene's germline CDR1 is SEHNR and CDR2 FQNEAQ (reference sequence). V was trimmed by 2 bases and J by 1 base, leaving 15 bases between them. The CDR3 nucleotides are TGTGCCAGCAGCTTAACCCGGGCCCTTCGGTCCTACGAGCAGTACTTC. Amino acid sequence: CASSLTRALRSYEQYF.

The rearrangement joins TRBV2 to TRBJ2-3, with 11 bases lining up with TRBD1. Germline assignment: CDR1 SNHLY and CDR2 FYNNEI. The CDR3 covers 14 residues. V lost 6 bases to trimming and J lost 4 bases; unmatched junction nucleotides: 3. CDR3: CASRRDRGADTQYF. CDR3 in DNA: TGTGCCAGCAGGCGGGACAGGGGGGCAGATACGCAGTATTTT.

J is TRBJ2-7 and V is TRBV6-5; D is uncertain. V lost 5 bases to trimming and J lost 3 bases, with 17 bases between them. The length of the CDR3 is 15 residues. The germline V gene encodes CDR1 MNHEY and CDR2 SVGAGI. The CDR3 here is CASSKPSGQNYEQYF. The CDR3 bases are TGTGCCAGCAGTAAACCCAGTGGGCAGAACTACGAGCAGTACTTC.

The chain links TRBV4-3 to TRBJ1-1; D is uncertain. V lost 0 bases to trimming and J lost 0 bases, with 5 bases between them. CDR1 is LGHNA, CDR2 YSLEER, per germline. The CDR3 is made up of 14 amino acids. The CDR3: CASSQDVMNTEAFF. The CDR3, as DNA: TGCGCCAGCAGCCAAGATGTGATGAACACTGAAGCTTTCTTT.

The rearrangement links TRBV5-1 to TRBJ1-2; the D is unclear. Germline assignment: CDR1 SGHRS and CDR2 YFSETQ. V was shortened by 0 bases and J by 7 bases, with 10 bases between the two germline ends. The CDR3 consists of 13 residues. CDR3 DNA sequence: TGCGCCAGCAGCTTGGAATATCGGGGTGGCTACACCTTC. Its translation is CASSLEYRGGYTF.

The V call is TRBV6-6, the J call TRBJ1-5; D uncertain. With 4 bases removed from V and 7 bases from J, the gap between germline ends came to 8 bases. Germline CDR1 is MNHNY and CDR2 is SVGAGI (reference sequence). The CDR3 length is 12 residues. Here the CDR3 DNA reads TGTGCCAGCAGTTTAGGCGGCCAGCCCCAGCATTTT. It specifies CASSLGGQPQHF.

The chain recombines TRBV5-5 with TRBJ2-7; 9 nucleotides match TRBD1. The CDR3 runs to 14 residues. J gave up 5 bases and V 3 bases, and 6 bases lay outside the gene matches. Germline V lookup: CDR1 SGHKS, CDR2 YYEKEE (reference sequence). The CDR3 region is CASSYDRGDNEQYF. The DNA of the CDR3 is TGTGCCAGCAGCTACGACAGGGGGGATAACGAGCAGTACTTC.

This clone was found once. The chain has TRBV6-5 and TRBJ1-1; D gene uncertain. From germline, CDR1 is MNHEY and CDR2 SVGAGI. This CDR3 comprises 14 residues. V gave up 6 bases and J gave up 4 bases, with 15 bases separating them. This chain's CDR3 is CASSIRYHGTEAFF. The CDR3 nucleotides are TGTGCCAGCAGCATCCGGTACCACGGCACTGAAGCTTTCTTT.

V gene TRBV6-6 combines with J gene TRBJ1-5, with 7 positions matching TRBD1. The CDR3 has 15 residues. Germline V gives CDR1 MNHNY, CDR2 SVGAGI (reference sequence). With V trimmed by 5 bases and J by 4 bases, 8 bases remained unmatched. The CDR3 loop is CASSEGQPENQPQHF. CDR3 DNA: TGTGCCAGCAGTGAGGGACAGCCAGAGAATCAGCCCCAGCATTTT.

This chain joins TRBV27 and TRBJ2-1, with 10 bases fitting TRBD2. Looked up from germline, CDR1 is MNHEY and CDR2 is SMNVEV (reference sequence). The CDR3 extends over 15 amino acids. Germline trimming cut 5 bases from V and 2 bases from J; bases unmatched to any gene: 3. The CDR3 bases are TGTGCCAGCAGTCAAGGACTAGCGGCCTACAATGAGCAGTTCTTC. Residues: CASSQGLAAYNEQFF.

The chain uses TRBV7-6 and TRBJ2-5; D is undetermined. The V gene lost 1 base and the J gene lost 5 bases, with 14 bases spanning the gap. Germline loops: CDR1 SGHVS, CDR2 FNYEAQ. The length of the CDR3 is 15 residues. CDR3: CASSLERLPGETQYF. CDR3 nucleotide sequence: TGTGCCAGCAGCTTAGAACGGCTGCCCGGGGAGACCCAGTACTTC.

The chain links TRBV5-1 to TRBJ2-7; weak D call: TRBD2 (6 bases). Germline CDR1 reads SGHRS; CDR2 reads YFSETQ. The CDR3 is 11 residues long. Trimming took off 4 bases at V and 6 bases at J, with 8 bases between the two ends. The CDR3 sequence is CASSGDFEQYF. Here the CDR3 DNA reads TGCGCCAGCAGCGGGGACTTCGAGCAGTACTTC.

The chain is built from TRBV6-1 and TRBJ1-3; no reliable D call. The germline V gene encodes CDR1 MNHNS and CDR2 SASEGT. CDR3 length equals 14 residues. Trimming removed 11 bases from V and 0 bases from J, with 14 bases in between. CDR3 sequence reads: CAGSSGHSGNTIYF. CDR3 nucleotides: TGTGCCGGGTCCTCAGGCCACTCTGGAAACACCATATATTTT.

The DNA for the CDR3 is TGTGCCAGCAGCCAAGAAAGGAGGCTAACAGGGCCGAAGGAGACCCAGTACTTC. Translated: CASSQERRLTGPKETQYF. The chain links TRBV4-2 to TRBJ2-5; D is perhaps TRBD1 (6 bases). The CDR3 runs 18 residues. Trimming left V 0 bases short and J 5 bases short, with 22 bases between. Germline V CDR1 and CDR2: LGHNA, YNFKEQ.

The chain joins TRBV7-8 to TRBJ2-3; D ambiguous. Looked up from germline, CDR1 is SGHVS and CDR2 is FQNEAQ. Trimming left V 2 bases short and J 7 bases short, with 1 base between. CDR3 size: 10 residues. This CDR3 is CASSLHTQYF. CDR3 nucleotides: TGTGCCAGCAGCTTACATACGCAGTATTTT. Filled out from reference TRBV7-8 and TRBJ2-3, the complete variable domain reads GAGVSQSPRYKVAKRGQDVALRCDPISGHVSLFWYQQALGQGPEFLTYFQNEAQLDKSGLPSDRFFAERPEGSVSTLKIQRTQQEDSAVYLCASSLHTQYFGPGTRLTVL.